This T cell receptor (beta chain) was sequenced in a study of T cell repertoires in cytomegalovirus infection. Comments on this clonotype: Its specificity is unknown.

TCRdb re-called the reads through MiXCR, storing one row per CDR3 protein. Altogether roughly 730,000 distinct CDR3 sequences are present, about 33% being singletons, with the ten largest covering over 15%. Per germline, CDR1 MNHEY and CDR2 SVGEGT. The ends were cut back, 5 bases at V and 0 bases at J, with 13 bases in the middle. The CDR3 has 15 amino acids. Material: cultured PBMCs, obtained from culture after CMV antigen stimulation. V and J are TRBV6-2 or TRBV6-3 and TRBJ2-5, with no clear D. This sequence originates from a human donor in good health (CMV status not recorded). Some clones in this sample may be carry-over from other donors' samples. The CDR3 bases are TGTGCCAGCAGTCCCCTCTTGGGGTACCAAGAGACCCAGTACTTC. This encodes CASSPLLGYQETQYF.